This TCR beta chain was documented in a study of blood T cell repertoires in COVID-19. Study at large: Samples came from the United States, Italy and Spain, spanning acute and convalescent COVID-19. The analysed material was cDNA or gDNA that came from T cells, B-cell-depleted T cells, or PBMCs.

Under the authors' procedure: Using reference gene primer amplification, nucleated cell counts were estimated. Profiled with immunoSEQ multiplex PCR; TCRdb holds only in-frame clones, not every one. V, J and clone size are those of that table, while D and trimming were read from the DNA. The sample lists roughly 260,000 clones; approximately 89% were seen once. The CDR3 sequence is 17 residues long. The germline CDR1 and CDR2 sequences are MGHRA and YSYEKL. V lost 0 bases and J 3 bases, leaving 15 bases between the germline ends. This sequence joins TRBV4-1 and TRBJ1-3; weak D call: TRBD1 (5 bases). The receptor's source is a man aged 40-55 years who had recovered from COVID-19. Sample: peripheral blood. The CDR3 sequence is CASSQERRGVGGNTIYF. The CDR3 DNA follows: TGCGCCAGCAGCCAAGAGAGGAGGGGAGTCGGTGGAAACACCATATATTTT.